These T cell receptor beta chains were read from a single sample in a study of blood T cell repertoires in COVID-19. Method: immunoSEQ multiplex PCR; TCRdb's copy keeps in-frame clones and lacks some. The repertoire consists of under 200,000 clones, with approximately 86% occurring once and the leading ten covering approximately 2.3%. The sample was peripheral blood. These receptors were collected from a man aged 65-85 years with active or convalescent COVID-19. Each CDR3 is given without its conserved first and last residue. Expanded clones are given a class, and other clones once, few, many or no size at all.

J gene: TRBJ2-1; clone size: NA; V gene: TRBV5-1; CDR3 protein: ASSSQSGGTNEQF
J gene: TRBJ1-1; clone size: NA; V gene: TRBV18; CDR3 protein: ASSLLGQPMNTEAF
J gene: TRBJ2-6; clone size: NA; V gene: TRBV15; CDR3 protein: ATSRDRVGANVLT
J gene: TRBJ1-2; clone size: NA; V gene: TRBV2; CDR3 protein: ASSVKGQGYGYT
J gene: TRBJ1-5; clone size: NA; V gene: TRBV7-2; CDR3 protein: ASSVTGVSNQPQH
J gene: TRBJ2-1; clone size: NA; V gene: TRBV6-2/TRBV6-3; CDR3 protein: ASSRGGGNEQF
J gene: TRBJ1-1; clone size: NA; V gene: TRBV10-2; CDR3 protein: ASSVRDSTEAF
J gene: TRBJ2-1; clone size: once; V gene: TRBV11-3; CDR3 protein: ASSKSGYNEQF
J gene: TRBJ2-2; clone size: once; V gene: TRBV19; CDR3 protein: ASSISSGVNGELF
J gene: TRBJ2-3; clone size: once; V gene: TRBV2; CDR3 protein: ASSELRGSSTDTQY
J gene: TRBJ1-4; clone size: NA; V gene: TRBV7-2; CDR3 protein: ASSLSVTNEKLF
J gene: TRBJ2-2; clone size: once; V gene: TRBV5-1; CDR3 protein: ASSWMDRGTGELF
J gene: TRBJ2-5; clone size: NA; V gene: TRBV6-5; CDR3 protein: ASSFQYQETQY
J gene: TRBJ2-5; clone size: NA; V gene: TRBV7-6; CDR3 protein: ASSPGLAGGPQETQY
J gene: TRBJ1-1; clone size: NA; V gene: TRBV10-3; CDR3 protein: AISGGGGQGGTEAF
J gene: TRBJ2-7; clone size: NA; V gene: TRBV5-1; CDR3 protein: ASSFEKPGTGESYEQY
J gene: TRBJ2-7; clone size: NA; V gene: TRBV7-2; CDR3 protein: ASSLKLAGGTEQY
J gene: TRBJ1-2; clone size: NA; V gene: TRBV5-4; CDR3 protein: ASSPGGRGPYGYT
J gene: TRBJ2-7; clone size: NA; V gene: TRBV7-9; CDR3 protein: ASSLDGSSYEQY
J gene: TRBJ2-3; clone size: NA; V gene: TRBV5-4; CDR3 protein: ASSPEVSTDTQY
J gene: TRBJ2-1; clone size: once; V gene: TRBV18; CDR3 protein: ASSPGSSYNEQF
J gene: TRBJ1-4; clone size: NA; V gene: TRBV14; CDR3 protein: ASSYKGGANEKLF
J gene: TRBJ2-5; clone size: NA; V gene: TRBV6-5; CDR3 protein: ASSSRNRLAETQY
J gene: TRBJ1-6; clone size: few; V gene: TRBV3-1/TRBV3-2; CDR3 protein: ASSQYPRRQGGNSPLH
J gene: TRBJ2-1; clone size: few; V gene: TRBV7-2; CDR3 protein: ASVSGGANEQF
J gene: TRBJ1-5; clone size: NA; V gene: TRBV6-1; CDR3 protein: ASSEHGANQPQH
J gene: TRBJ2-5; clone size: NA; V gene: TRBV5-1; CDR3 protein: ASSLSNRDQETQY
J gene: TRBJ2-3; clone size: NA; V gene: TRBV7-8; CDR3 protein: ASSQGAQGATDTQY
J gene: TRBJ2-7; clone size: NA; V gene: TRBV20-1; CDR3 protein: SASWDRGRFGQY
J gene: TRBJ2-1; clone size: NA; V gene: TRBV27; CDR3 protein: ATRRVAGGSSYNEQF
J gene: TRBJ2-2; clone size: once; V gene: TRBV30; CDR3 protein: AWSLPGLARPGELF
J gene: TRBJ1-2; clone size: NA; V gene: TRBV4-1; CDR3 protein: ASSLIPDRGKVGYT
J gene: TRBJ2-3; clone size: few; V gene: TRBV27; CDR3 protein: ASSLRAGGGDTQY